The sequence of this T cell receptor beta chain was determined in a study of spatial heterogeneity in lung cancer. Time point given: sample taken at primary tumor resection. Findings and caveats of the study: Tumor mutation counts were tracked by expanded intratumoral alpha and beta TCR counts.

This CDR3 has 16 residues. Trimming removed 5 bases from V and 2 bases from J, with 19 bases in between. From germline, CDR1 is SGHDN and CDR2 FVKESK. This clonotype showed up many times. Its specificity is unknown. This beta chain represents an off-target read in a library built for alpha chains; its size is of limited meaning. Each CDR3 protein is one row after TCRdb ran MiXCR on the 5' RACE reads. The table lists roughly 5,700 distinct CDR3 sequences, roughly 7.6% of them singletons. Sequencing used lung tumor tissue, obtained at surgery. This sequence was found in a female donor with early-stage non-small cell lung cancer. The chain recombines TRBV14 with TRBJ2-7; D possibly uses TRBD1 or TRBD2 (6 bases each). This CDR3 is CASSSGRGARTYEQYF. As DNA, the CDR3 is TGTGCCAGCAGCTCCGGTAGGGGGGCGCGAACCTACGAGCAGTACTTC.